What follows is one T cell receptor (beta chain) and its context. Clones were read by immunoSEQ multiplex PCR, and TCRdb kept only the in-frame ones, dropping some. The table includes under 80,000 clones, approximately 83% detected once. These data come from a study of Tregs in tolerant kidney transplant recipients. The germline V gene has CDR1 SQVTM and CDR2 ANQGSEA. The CDR3 totals 13 residues. The clonotype was recovered from a human donor who received a combined kidney and bone marrow transplant. The J gene is TRBJ1-4, the V gene TRBV29-1; tentatively, D is TRBD1 (6 bases). Material: Tregs from blood, obtained before the transplant. The CDR3 DNA is TGCAACGCCTACCGGGGGGCGAATGAAAAACTGTTTTTT. This gives the protein CNAYRGANEKLFF.